The rows below give T cell receptor beta chains drawn from one sample of a study of blood T cell repertoires in COVID-19. Repertoires were generated with immunoSEQ multiplex PCR, while TCRdb's copy carries only in-frame clones and drops some. This sample carries 390,000 or so clones, 80% to 90% of them seen once, and the ten largest clones take roughly 10%. Specimen: PBMCs or T cells enriched from blood (not recorded which). The receptors derive from a woman aged 45-59 years who had recovered from COVID-19. Both conserved end residues are part of each CDR3. D genes are given only for firm matches. Clone size is stated in some rows and not others, as once, few, many or a class when expanded.

CDR3nt: TGTGCCAGCAGCCAATCCTGGGGACTAGCGGGGGATACCTACGAGCAGTACTTC
CDR3aa: CASSQSWGLAGDTYEQYF
v_gene: TRBV3-1/TRBV3-2
j_gene: TRBJ2-7
abundance: once
d_gene: TRBD2

CDR3nt: TGCGCCAGCAGCTTACTAGCGGGGGGGGACAATGAGCAGTTCTTC
CDR3aa: CASSLLAGGDNEQFF
v_gene: TRBV4-3
j_gene: TRBJ2-1
abundance: NA
d_gene: TRBD2

CDR3nt: TGTGCCAGCACCCTGGGAGACAATCAGCCCCAGCATTTT
CDR3aa: CASTLGDNQPQHF
v_gene: TRBV2
j_gene: TRBJ1-5
abundance: NA
d_gene: NA

CDR3nt: TGTGCCAGCAGCTTAGGGTTTAGCGAGCAGTACTTC
CDR3aa: CASSLGFSEQYF
v_gene: TRBV13
j_gene: TRBJ2-7
abundance: NA
d_gene: NA

CDR3nt: TGTGCCAGCAGCTTATATGCCTCCCCTCAGCTGTTTTTT
CDR3aa: CASSLYASPQLFF
v_gene: TRBV7-2
j_gene: TRBJ1-4
abundance: few
d_gene: NA

CDR3nt: TGTGCCGGCTCGAGGGGAAACACCATATATTTT
CDR3aa: CAGSRGNTIYF
v_gene: TRBV30
j_gene: TRBJ1-3
abundance: NA
d_gene: NA

CDR3nt: TGTGCCATCAGTGAGTTACAGAATAATGAAAAACTGTTTTTT
CDR3aa: CAISELQNNEKLFF
v_gene: TRBV10-3
j_gene: TRBJ1-4
abundance: NA
d_gene: NA

CDR3nt: TGCGCCAGCAGCCAAGATCAGGGCCAAGAGACCCAGTACTTC
CDR3aa: CASSQDQGQETQYF
v_gene: TRBV4-1
j_gene: TRBJ2-5
abundance: NA
d_gene: NA

CDR3nt: TGTGCCAGCAGCTTAACTGGACAGGGAAAAAACATTCAGTACTTC
CDR3aa: CASSLTGQGKNIQYF
v_gene: TRBV7-9
j_gene: TRBJ2-4
abundance: NA
d_gene: TRBD1

CDR3nt: TGTGCCAGCAGTCCGGGACAGGGGTACAATCAGCCCCAGCATTTT
CDR3aa: CASSPGQGYNQPQHF
v_gene: TRBV27
j_gene: TRBJ1-5
abundance: NA
d_gene: TRBD1

CDR3nt: TGTGCCAGCAGTTCCCTCGGGACATGGTACGAGCAGTACTTC
CDR3aa: CASSSLGTWYEQYF
v_gene: TRBV27
j_gene: TRBJ2-7
abundance: NA
d_gene: NA

CDR3nt: TGTGCCAGCAGCCAAGCCCGGGGACAGAGCCATGGCTACACCTTC
CDR3aa: CASSQARGQSHGYTF
v_gene: TRBV14
j_gene: TRBJ1-2
abundance: NA
d_gene: TRBD1

CDR3nt: TGTGCTAGCAGTTTGAGTGGACAGGGTGGCAATGAGCAGTTCTTC
CDR3aa: CASSLSGQGGNEQFF
v_gene: TRBV28
j_gene: TRBJ2-1
abundance: NA
d_gene: TRBD1

CDR3nt: TGTGCCAGCAGCCATTTAGACAGGGGCACTGAAGCTTTCTTT
CDR3aa: CASSHLDRGTEAFF
v_gene: TRBV3-1/TRBV3-2
j_gene: TRBJ1-1
abundance: once
d_gene: TRBD1

CDR3nt: TGTGCCAGCAGCTTATTGGGCGATGGCTACACCTTC
CDR3aa: CASSLLGDGYTF
v_gene: TRBV7-6
j_gene: TRBJ1-2
abundance: NA
d_gene: NA

CDR3nt: TGTGCCTGGAGTCTGGGGCTGAGGACTGAAGCTTTCTTT
CDR3aa: CAWSLGLRTEAFF
v_gene: TRBV30
j_gene: TRBJ1-1
abundance: NA
d_gene: NA

CDR3nt: TGTGCCAGCAGCGGGTCCCCGGGGGTAACCTACAATGAGCAGTTCTTC
CDR3aa: CASSGSPGVTYNEQFF
v_gene: TRBV5-6
j_gene: TRBJ2-1
abundance: NA
d_gene: NA

CDR3nt: TGTGCCAGCAGCTTAGGTGGGGACAGTTATTCACCCCTCCACTTT
CDR3aa: CASSLGGDSYSPLHF
v_gene: TRBV7-2
j_gene: TRBJ1-6
abundance: NA
d_gene: TRBD1

CDR3nt: TGTGCCAGCAGCCTGGGAGCGAACACTGAAGCTTTCTTT
CDR3aa: CASSLGANTEAFF
v_gene: TRBV11-2
j_gene: TRBJ1-1
abundance: NA
d_gene: NA

CDR3nt: TGCGCCAGCACTCCCTGGGCCGGGGCGGGGGGCCGCACAGATACGCAGTATTTT
CDR3aa: CASTPWAGAGGRTDTQYF
v_gene: TRBV5-1
j_gene: TRBJ2-3
abundance: NA
d_gene: TRBD2

CDR3nt: TGTGCCAGCAGCACCCTCAGGGCAGAAAGGGACTATGGCTACACCTTC
CDR3aa: CASSTLRAERDYGYTF
v_gene: TRBV6-2/TRBV6-3
j_gene: TRBJ1-2
abundance: few
d_gene: NA

CDR3nt: TGTGCCAGCAGGCCGCAGAGGGGGGGGGTCAATGAGCAGTTCTTC
CDR3aa: CASRPQRGGVNEQFF
v_gene: TRBV7-8
j_gene: TRBJ2-1
abundance: NA
d_gene: NA

CDR3nt: TGCAGCGTCATAAAACTACGGGGTCCAGATACGCAGTATTTT
CDR3aa: CSVIKLRGPDTQYF
v_gene: TRBV29-1
j_gene: TRBJ2-3
abundance: NA
d_gene: NA

CDR3nt: TGTGCCAGCAGCTTAGGGCTCAGCAATCAGCCCCAGCATTTT
CDR3aa: CASSLGLSNQPQHF
v_gene: TRBV11-2
j_gene: TRBJ1-5
abundance: NA
d_gene: NA

CDR3nt: TGTGCCAGCAGCCCAGGGGGTACTAATGAAAAACTGTTTTTT
CDR3aa: CASSPGGTNEKLFF
v_gene: TRBV3-1/TRBV3-2
j_gene: TRBJ1-4
abundance: NA
d_gene: TRBD1

CDR3nt: TGTGCCAGCAGTGAAGGGGGGGCTAATGAAAAACTGTTTTTT
CDR3aa: CASSEGGANEKLFF
v_gene: TRBV25-1
j_gene: TRBJ1-4
abundance: few
d_gene: NA

CDR3nt: TGTGCCAGCAGTTTTGGGCAGGTGCTCCAAGAGACCCAGTACTTC
CDR3aa: CASSFGQVLQETQYF
v_gene: TRBV5-6
j_gene: TRBJ2-5
abundance: NA
d_gene: NA

CDR3nt: TGTGCCAGCCAGGACCTATGGGACAGGGAGTATAACACCGGGGAGCTGTTTTTT
CDR3aa: CASQDLWDREYNTGELFF
v_gene: TRBV18
j_gene: TRBJ2-2
abundance: NA
d_gene: TRBD1

CDR3nt: TGTGCCAGCAGGACTAAGGGTAGCAATGAGCAGTTCTTC
CDR3aa: CASRTKGSNEQFF
v_gene: TRBV25-1
j_gene: TRBJ2-1
abundance: NA
d_gene: NA

CDR3nt: TGTGCCAGTAGCGGGGGGACTAACTATGGCTACACCTTC
CDR3aa: CASSGGTNYGYTF
v_gene: TRBV19
j_gene: TRBJ1-2
abundance: NA
d_gene: NA

CDR3nt: TGTGCCAGTACTCCCCTGACAGGGGGTAACACTGAAGCTTTCTTT
CDR3aa: CASTPLTGGNTEAFF
v_gene: TRBV19
j_gene: TRBJ1-1
abundance: NA
d_gene: TRBD1

CDR3nt: TGTGCCAGTTTACCCCCCGGAGCAGATACGCAGTATTTT
CDR3aa: CASLPPGADTQYF
v_gene: TRBV19
j_gene: TRBJ2-3
abundance: NA
d_gene: NA

CDR3nt: TGCAGCGTGGAGGGCCCGGCGGGGGGAGTAACCGGGGAGCTGTTTTTT
CDR3aa: CSVEGPAGGVTGELFF
v_gene: TRBV29-1
j_gene: TRBJ2-2
abundance: NA
d_gene: TRBD2

CDR3nt: TGTGCCAGCAGTCCCGGACAGGGGAGGGAAAAACTGTTTTTT
CDR3aa: CASSPGQGREKLFF
v_gene: TRBV28
j_gene: TRBJ1-4
abundance: once
d_gene: TRBD1

CDR3nt: TGTGCCAGCAGCTTAGAGAGCAGGGATAATTCACCCCTCCACTTT
CDR3aa: CASSLESRDNSPLHF
v_gene: TRBV7-8
j_gene: TRBJ1-6
abundance: NA
d_gene: NA

CDR3nt: TGTGCCAGCAGGGACAACTATTTCTCTAACTATGGCTACACCTTC
CDR3aa: CASRDNYFSNYGYTF
v_gene: TRBV6-5
j_gene: TRBJ1-2
abundance: NA
d_gene: NA

CDR3nt: TGTGCCAGCAGTTACTCGAGTGTGCGGTCCGCCAATCAGCCCCAGCATTTT
CDR3aa: CASSYSSVRSANQPQHF
v_gene: TRBV6-2/TRBV6-3
j_gene: TRBJ1-5
abundance: once
d_gene: NA

CDR3nt: TGTGCCAGCAGCTTGGGGAGCGGGGGGTACTATGGGGACATTCAGTACTTC
CDR3aa: CASSLGSGGYYGDIQYF
v_gene: TRBV11-2
j_gene: TRBJ2-4
abundance: once
d_gene: TRBD2

CDR3nt: TGTGCCAGCAGCTACAGCCGGGGACAGGGAGGTGAAAAACTGTTTTTT
CDR3aa: CASSYSRGQGGEKLFF
v_gene: TRBV11-2
j_gene: TRBJ1-4
abundance: NA
d_gene: TRBD1

CDR3nt: TGTGCCAGCAGTTACGCGGGGGGCCGCACAGATACGCAGTATTTT
CDR3aa: CASSYAGGRTDTQYF
v_gene: TRBV6-5
j_gene: TRBJ2-3
abundance: NA
d_gene: TRBD2

CDR3nt: TGTGCCAGCAGTTTACGAGGGCTAGCGGGGGTGGGGGAGACCCAGTACTTC
CDR3aa: CASSLRGLAGVGETQYF
v_gene: TRBV27
j_gene: TRBJ2-5
abundance: NA
d_gene: TRBD2

CDR3nt: TGTGCCAGCAGCTTAATAGCGGGGGGAAAAGATACGCAGTATTTT
CDR3aa: CASSLIAGGKDTQYF
v_gene: TRBV7-2
j_gene: TRBJ2-3
abundance: NA
d_gene: TRBD2

CDR3nt: TGTGCCAGCGGTCAGTCAGGGGGCAATATTTACGAGCAGTACTTC
CDR3aa: CASGQSGGNIYEQYF
v_gene: TRBV14
j_gene: TRBJ2-7
abundance: NA
d_gene: TRBD1

CDR3nt: TGTGCCAGCAGCTTAGGAATGGGACAGGCTGAAGCTTTCTTT
CDR3aa: CASSLGMGQAEAFF
v_gene: TRBV7-2
j_gene: TRBJ1-1
abundance: NA
d_gene: TRBD1

CDR3nt: TGTGCCAGCAGCGGCGACAGGGTAAAGGAAAAACTGTTTTTT
CDR3aa: CASSGDRVKEKLFF
v_gene: TRBV13
j_gene: TRBJ1-4
abundance: NA
d_gene: TRBD1

CDR3nt: TGTGCCAGCAGCTTAGAAGGACAGGGACAGACCCAGTACTTC
CDR3aa: CASSLEGQGQTQYF
v_gene: TRBV7-9
j_gene: TRBJ2-5
abundance: NA
d_gene: TRBD1

CDR3nt: TGTGCCAGCAGCAAGGACAGGGACGAGACCCAGTACTTC
CDR3aa: CASSKDRDETQYF
v_gene: TRBV5-4
j_gene: TRBJ2-5
abundance: once
d_gene: TRBD1

CDR3nt: TGTGCCAGCAGCGGGATTTCTAGCAATCAGCCCCAGCATTTT
CDR3aa: CASSGISSNQPQHF
v_gene: TRBV27
j_gene: TRBJ1-5
abundance: once
d_gene: NA

CDR3nt: TGTGCCAGCAGTTTGCGCGGTTCACCCCTCCACTTT
CDR3aa: CASSLRGSPLHF
v_gene: TRBV12-3/TRBV12-4
j_gene: TRBJ1-6
abundance: NA
d_gene: NA

CDR3nt: TGTGCCAGCGGCAGTGGACTCGACCCTTCACTGAACACCGGGGAGCTGTTTTTT
CDR3aa: CASGSGLDPSLNTGELFF
v_gene: TRBV28
j_gene: TRBJ2-2
abundance: NA
d_gene: NA

CDR3nt: TGCGCCAGCAGCCAAGGAGAGAATCAGCCCCAGCATTTT
CDR3aa: CASSQGENQPQHF
v_gene: TRBV4-1
j_gene: TRBJ1-5
abundance: NA
d_gene: NA

CDR3nt: TGTGCCAGCTCAGAAGGAGCAGCTAACTATGGCTACACCTTC
CDR3aa: CASSEGAANYGYTF
v_gene: TRBV18
j_gene: TRBJ1-2
abundance: NA
d_gene: NA

CDR3nt: TGTGCCAGCTCACCGGGACAGCGGGGGACCACAGATACGCAGTATTTT
CDR3aa: CASSPGQRGTTDTQYF
v_gene: TRBV18
j_gene: TRBJ2-3
abundance: NA
d_gene: NA

CDR3nt: TGCAGCGTGGGACAGGGGGCAACGGGAAACACCATATATTTT
CDR3aa: CSVGQGATGNTIYF
v_gene: TRBV29-1
j_gene: TRBJ1-3
abundance: NA
d_gene: TRBD1

CDR3nt: TGTGCCAGCAGTTTATCCCCGACAGGGGGTTATGGCTACACCTTC
CDR3aa: CASSLSPTGGYGYTF
v_gene: TRBV28
j_gene: TRBJ1-2
abundance: once
d_gene: TRBD1

CDR3nt: TGTGCCAGTAAAAACAGGGGAACTGAAAAACTGTTTTTT
CDR3aa: CASKNRGTEKLFF
v_gene: TRBV19
j_gene: TRBJ1-4
abundance: NA
d_gene: TRBD1

CDR3nt: TGTGCCAGCAGTAACTTACTAGCGCTCCAAGAGACCCAGTACTTC
CDR3aa: CASSNLLALQETQYF
v_gene: TRBV6-5
j_gene: TRBJ2-5
abundance: NA
d_gene: TRBD2